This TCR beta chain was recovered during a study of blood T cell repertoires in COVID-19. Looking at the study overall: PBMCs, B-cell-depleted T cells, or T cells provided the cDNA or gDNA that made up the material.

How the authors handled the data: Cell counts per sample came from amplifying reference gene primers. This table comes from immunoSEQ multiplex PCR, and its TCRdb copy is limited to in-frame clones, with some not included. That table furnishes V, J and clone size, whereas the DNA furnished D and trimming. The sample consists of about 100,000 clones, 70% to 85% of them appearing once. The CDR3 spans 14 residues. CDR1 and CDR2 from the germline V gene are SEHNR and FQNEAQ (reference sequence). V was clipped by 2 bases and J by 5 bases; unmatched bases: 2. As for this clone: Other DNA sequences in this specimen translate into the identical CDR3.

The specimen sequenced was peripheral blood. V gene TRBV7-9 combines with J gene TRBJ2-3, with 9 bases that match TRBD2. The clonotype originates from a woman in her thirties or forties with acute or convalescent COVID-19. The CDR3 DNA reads TGTGCCAGCAGCTTATCTAGCGGGGTAGATACGCAGTATTTT. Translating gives CASSLSSGVDTQYF.